This T cell receptor beta chain was found in a study of blood T cell repertoires in COVID-19. Study background: Whether acute or convalescent, the COVID-19 samples came from the United States, Italy and Spain.

Only in-frame clones appear in the TCRdb table, and some are missing; sequencing was by immunoSEQ multiplex PCR. The sample has hundreds of thousands of clones, about 87% seen once. Germline V gives CDR1 LNHNV, CDR2 YYDKDF (reference sequence). The CDR3 has 15 amino acids. V lost 1 base to trimming and J lost 6 bases, with 13 bases between them. This sequence was found in a woman aged 45-65 years who had recovered from COVID-19. The gene calls are TRBV15 and TRBJ1-5, with a tentative D call TRBD1 (6 bases). The sample comprised PBMCs or T cells enriched from blood (not recorded which). The CDR3 region is CATSRVTGLGQPQHF. DNA of the CDR3: TGTGCCACCAGCAGAGTCACAGGGCTGGGTCAGCCCCAGCATTTT. Using reference TRBV15 and TRBJ1-5 for the parts outside the CDR3, the full variable domain is DAMVIQNPRYQVTQFGKPVTLSCSQTLNHNVMYWYQQKSSQAPKLLFHYYDKDFNNEADTPDNFQSRRPNTSFCFLDIRSPGLGDTAMYLCATSRVTGLGQPQHFGDGTRLSIL.